The 22 T cell receptor beta chains given below trace back to one sample, sequenced in a study of monozygotic twins with inflammatory bowel disease. TCRdb re-called the 5' RACE reads; one entry per CDR3 protein, DNA not given. The sample totals more than 300,000 distinct CDR3 sequences. Input material: blood. The receptors here all came from a human donor with ulcerative colitis or Crohn's disease, or a healthy co-twin of an affected twin (not recorded which).

J is TRBJ2-7 and V is TRBV11-3; TCRdb's assignment of TRBD1 cannot be checked, as there is no DNA. CDR3 length: 15 residues. Germline V gene lookup returns CDR1 SGHNT and CDR2 YENEEA. This CDR3 is CASSLQGGKSYEQYF.

CDR3 region: CASSMPGTANTGELFF. V and J are TRBV5-6 and TRBJ2-2; the TCRdb call, TRBD1, lacks DNA for checking. Germline loops: CDR1 SGHDT, CDR2 YYEEEE. The CDR3 spans 16 residues.

CDR3 protein: CASSWALTAAKNIQYF. The chain is built from TRBV27 and TRBJ2-4; TCRdb designates TRBD2, a call that cannot be tested without DNA. CDR3 length equals 16 residues. Germline CDR1 is MNHEY and CDR2 is SMNVEV (reference sequence).

The rearrangement links TRBV15 to TRBJ2-2; lacking DNA, the TRBD2 call made by TCRdb goes unchecked. CDR1 and CDR2 from the germline V gene are LNHNV and YYDKDF (reference sequence). There are 18 residues in the CDR3. CDR3: CATSTRTSGRGNTGELFF.

The chain combines TRBV6-5 with TRBJ2-6. There are 16 residues in the CDR3. The V gene's germline CDR1 is MNHEY and CDR2 SVGAGI. CDR3 residues: CASSYLGSSGANVLTF.

This chain connects TRBV28 to TRBJ2-1; TCRdb designates TRBD1, a call that cannot be tested without DNA. The CDR3 loop spans 16 amino acids. Germline V lookup: CDR1 MDHEN, CDR2 SYDVKM. The CDR3 sequence: CATPWTGATWANEQFF.

The rearrangement links TRBV12-3 or TRBV12-4 to TRBJ2-1. The CDR3 is made up of 12 amino acids. CDR3 loop: CASSSTGNEQFF.

The gene calls are TRBV5-1 and TRBJ2-4; TCRdb designates TRBD1, a call that cannot be tested without DNA. CDR3 length: 13 residues. Germline CDR1 SGHRS, CDR2 YFSETQ. The CDR3 protein is CASSLKGGGIQYF. Supplemented by reference TRBV5-1 and TRBJ2-4, the full variable domain reads KAGVTQTPRYLIKTRGQQVTLSCSPISGHRSVSWYQQTPGQGLQFLFEYFSETQRNKGNFPGRFSGRQFSNSRSEMNVSTLELGDSALYLCASSLKGGGIQYFGAGTRLSVL.

The chain joins TRBV10-3 to TRBJ1-2; TCRdb lists TRBD1, though no DNA is available to test this call. The CDR3 contains 15 residues. Germline assignment: CDR1 ENHRY and CDR2 SYGVKD. The CDR3 sequence: CAIKPTGGESYGYTF.

The chain couples TRBV9 to TRBJ2-3; the TCRdb D gene call, TRBD2, has no DNA to confirm it. This CDR3 is built from 17 residues. Germline V gives CDR1 SGDLS, CDR2 YYNGEE. The CDR3 reads CASSSNILSGDRNTQYF. The full variable domain, with the rest looked up from reference TRBV9 and TRBJ2-3, is DSGVTQTPKHLITATGQRVTLRCSPRSGDLSVYWYQQSLDQGLQFLIQYYNGEERAKGNILERFSAQQFPDLHSELNLSSLELGDSALYFCASSSNILSGDRNTQYFGPGTRLTVL.

The CDR3 region is CSARSPRPRGGGYTF. The chain employs TRBV20-1 and TRBJ1-2; with no DNA, the TCRdb D assignment of TRBD1 cannot be verified. The CDR3 runs 15 residues. Germline assignment: CDR1 DFQATT and CDR2 SNEGSKA (reference sequence).

The chain couples TRBV5-1 to TRBJ1-1; TCRdb names TRBD1, which stays unverified in the absence of DNA. Germline CDR1 SGHRS, CDR2 YFSETQ. The CDR3 contains 16 residues. The CDR3 is CASSLLTGGAGTEAFF.

The chain couples TRBV6-1 to TRBJ2-4; with no DNA, the TCRdb D assignment of TRBD1 cannot be verified. CDR1 and CDR2 (germline): MNHNS, SASEGT. This CDR3 comprises 15 residues. The CDR3 sequence is CASRQDGGGKNIQYF.

The chain links TRBV28 to TRBJ1-5; TCRdb indicates TRBD1, and absent DNA this call remains unverified. The germline CDR1 and CDR2 sequences are MDHEN and SYDVKM. The CDR3 is 13 amino acids. The CDR3 here is CASGTGNNQPQHF.

The V gene is TRBV12-3 or TRBV12-4, the J gene TRBJ2-7; TCRdb's D call of TRBD1 is untestable without DNA. CDR3 length: 13 amino acids. This CDR3 reads CASRGDRENEQYF.

The chain has TRBV18 and TRBJ2-5; the D gene TCRdb calls, TRBD1, cannot be checked with no DNA. The CDR3 contains 15 residues. CDR1 and CDR2 from the germline V gene are KGHSH and LQKENI. CDR3 sequence: CASSPIGQPQETQYF.

This chain uses TRBV9 with TRBJ2-2; the D gene TCRdb calls, TRBD2, cannot be checked with no DNA. This CDR3 is 19 amino acids long. Germline V gene data show CDR1 as SGDLS and CDR2 as YYNGEE. CDR3 amino acids: CASSVTTGTSGTNTGELFF.

Here the CDR3 reads CATSDSVHFGAADTQYF. The chain has TRBV24-1 and TRBJ2-3; TCRdb names TRBD1, which stays unverified in the absence of DNA. Looked up from germline, CDR1 is KGHDR and CDR2 is SFDVKD. This CDR3 region has 17 residues.

The chain joins TRBV5-1 to TRBJ2-3; TCRdb calls TRBD1, which cannot be checked without DNA. The CDR3 has 17 amino acids. Germline lookup yields CDR1 SGHRS and CDR2 YFSETQ. Here the CDR3 reads CASSFIRTGGVTDTQYF.

This chain joins TRBV28 and TRBJ2-7; absent DNA, TCRdb's TRBD1 call cannot be checked. The CDR3 length is 18 residues. Germline CDR1 MDHEN, CDR2 SYDVKM. This chain's CDR3 is CASSLSGRWTTERDEQYF. Complete variable domain (other parts from reference TRBV28 and TRBJ2-7): DVKVTQSSRYLVKRTGEKVFLECVQDMDHENMFWYRQDPGLGLRLIYFSYDVKMKEKGDIPEGYSVSREKKERFSLILESASTNQTSMYLCASSLSGRWTTERDEQYFGPGTRLTVT.

The rearrangement joins TRBV6-1 to TRBJ2-5; TCRdb's D call of TRBD2 is untestable without DNA. The CDR3 is 15 residues long. The germline V gene has CDR1 MNHNS and CDR2 SASEGT. The CDR3 sequence: CASRSGTFPAETQYF.

The rearrangement links TRBV19 to TRBJ2-2; checking the TCRdb D call of TRBD2 is not possible without DNA. This CDR3 has 14 amino acids. CDR1 and CDR2 from the germline V gene are LNHDA and SQIVND (reference sequence). The CDR3 is CASTLGLNTGELFF.